The clone carrying this T cell receptor (beta chain) has a count of ten or more. Antigen unknown. TCRdb passed the 5' RACE reads through MiXCR, listing each CDR3 protein once. This table has about 130,000 distinct CDR3 sequences, approximately 7.3% appearing once. This sample was taken from a study of CD8 T cells in ankylosing spondylitis. CDR1 and CDR2 (germline): SGHTA, FQGTGA. Trimming left V 5 bases short and J 7 bases short, with 15 bases between. The CDR3 extends over 14 amino acids. Broader study findings: Earlier work had already found some motif variants in reactive arthritis synovial fluid and blood.

The sample comprised blood, either unsorted or a sorted T cell fraction (not recorded which). The source of this sequence is a female donor with ankylosing spondylitis or in good health (not recorded which). The V and J genes are TRBV7-3 and TRBJ2-1, with D tentatively TRBD1 (6 bases). The CDR3 DNA sequence: TGTGCCAGCAGCGAAACAGGGTTTAGGAATGAGCAGTTCTTC. Encoded protein: CASSETGFRNEQFF.